Below, one TCR beta chain is given with its context. The data originate from a study of blood T cells in healthy people across ages. With a J-beta primer mix and a sample-barcoded 5' primer, a second PCR ran roughly 7 to 11 cycles. One entry per CDR3 protein results from TCRdb running MiXCR on the 5' RACE reads. This sample has approximately 1.5 million distinct CDR3 sequences, with about 31% found just once. This TCR was recovered from a woman aged 25 to 39 in good health. Sequenced sample: blood.

The CDR3 DNA reads TGTGCCAGCAGTTTATGGGCGTCGAAAGGTGGCTACACCTTC. This translates into CASSLWASKGGYTF. This chain joins TRBV28 and TRBJ1-2; D is ambiguous. The CDR3 is 14 residues long. Trimming removed 0 bases from V and 7 bases from J, with 12 bases in between. The germline gives CDR1 MDHEN, CDR2 SYDVKM.